These 30 T cell receptor beta chains came from one sample sequenced in a study of blood T cell repertoires in COVID-19. TCRdb's copy holds only in-frame clones and misses some; the assay was immunoSEQ multiplex PCR. The sample yields under 150,000 clones, 85% seen once. Source material: peripheral blood. These receptor sequences come from a human donor in a cohort sampled during active COVID-19.

The chain is built from TRBV19 and TRBJ1-5; D is ambiguous. The V end lost 3 bases, the J end lost 4 bases, and 7 bases lay between the germline ends. This CDR3 is built from 13 residues. The V gene's germline CDR1 is LNHDA and CDR2 SQIVND (reference sequence). The CDR3 DNA is TGTGCCAGTAGTATCCGAGGGAATCAGCCCCAGCATTTT. Amino acids: CASSIRGNQPQHF.

The V gene is TRBV10-3, the J gene TRBJ1-2, with TRBD1 identical over 9 bases. The CDR3 has 13 amino acids. Germline V gene lookup returns CDR1 ENHRY and CDR2 SYGVKD. V dropped 8 bases and J dropped 5; count of bases not matched to a gene: 6. The CDR3 loop reads CAIRDRAAYGYTF. The CDR3, as DNA: TGTGCCATCCGGGACAGGGCTGCTTATGGCTACACCTTC.

This chain connects TRBV14 to TRBJ1-1; 7 nucleotides line up with TRBD1. This CDR3 is 15 amino acids long. The germline V gene encodes CDR1 SGHDN and CDR2 FVKESK. V lost 2 bases to trimming and J lost 1 base; unmatched junction nucleotides: 4. CDR3: CASSQKGQANTEAFF. As DNA, the CDR3 is TGTGCCAGCAGCCAAAAAGGACAGGCGAACACTGAAGCTTTCTTT.

The chain joins TRBV7-9 to TRBJ2-7, with D tentatively TRBD1 (5 bases). The CDR3 has 13 amino acids. The V and J ends lost 4 bases and 3 bases respectively, with 10 bases between them. Germline assignment: CDR1 SEHNR and CDR2 FQNEAQ (reference sequence). CDR3 nucleotides: TGTGCCAGCAGCTACGCCCAGGGCTACGAGCAGTACTTC. It translates to CASSYAQGYEQYF.

This chain links TRBV11-2 with TRBJ2-3; possible D gene TRBD2, 7 bases. V was cut by 5 bases and J by 1 base, with 16 bases left in between. The length of the CDR3 is 16 residues. The germline CDR1 and CDR2 sequences are SGHAT and FQNNGV. This CDR3 is CASSPRGGERTDTQYF. The CDR3 nucleotides read TGTGCCAGCAGCCCTAGGGGGGGGGAACGCACAGATACGCAGTATTTT.

The genes are TRBV5-8 and TRBJ1-4, with D possibly being TRBD1 (6 bases). Germline-derived CDR1 and CDR2 are SGHTS and YDEGEE. Between the trimmed V and J ends, which lost 4 bases and 2 bases, there was a span of 15 bases. This CDR3 has 16 residues. CDR3 amino acids: CASSLPTGHTNEKLFF. CDR3 bases: TGTGCCAGCAGCCTCCCGACGGGACATACTAATGAAAAACTGTTTTTT.

The chain carries TRBV28 and TRBJ2-7, with D maybe TRBD1 (7 bases). The length of the CDR3 is 16 residues. V was shortened by 2 bases and J by 2 bases, with 16 bases between the two germline ends. Germline V gives CDR1 MDHEN, CDR2 SYDVKM. The CDR3 nucleotides are TGTGCCAGCAGTTTAGAGAGGGGGGACAGTACCTACGAGCAGTACTTC. Translation gives CASSLERGDSTYEQYF.

This clone was seen at least ten times. The chain uses TRBV9 and TRBJ2-2; 9 bases are shared with TRBD2. Unmatched junction bases numbered 2, after V lost 2 bases and J lost 3 bases. This CDR3 is built from 15 residues. The V gene's germline CDR1 is SGDLS and CDR2 YYNGEE. CDR3 sequence: CASSVGLADTGELFF. CDR3 sequence (DNA): TGTGCCAGCAGCGTGGGACTAGCCGACACCGGGGAGCTGTTTTTT.

The CDR3 DNA is TGTGCCAGCAGTGACCGCACAGGACGGGCCAACGTCCTGACTTTC. Protein sequence: CASSDRTGRANVLTF. The chain carries TRBV6-1 and TRBJ2-6; a possible D gene is TRBD1 (5 bases). The CDR3 covers 15 residues. Trimming shortened V by 3 bases and J by 5 bases, and 11 bases separated the two germline ends. Per the germline V gene, CDR1 is MNHNS and CDR2 is SASEGT.

The sample holds one count of this clone. CDR3 sequence reads: CAWNVGGNQPQHF. DNA for the CDR3: TGTGCCTGGAATGTTGGAGGCAATCAGCCCCAGCATTTT. The rearrangement uses TRBV30 and TRBJ1-5; D not resolved. This CDR3 is 13 amino acids long. The germline CDR1 and CDR2 sequences are GTSNPN and SVGIG (reference sequence). Trimming pared 4 bases from V and 2 bases from J, leaving 9 bases between.

This clone was seen a handful of times. This chain joins TRBV5-6 and TRBJ2-7; 10 nucleotides line up with TRBD2. V gave up 1 base and J gave up 2 bases; unmatched junction bases: 0. The CDR3 contains 14 residues. Per the germline V gene, CDR1 is SGHDT and CDR2 is YYEEEE. The CDR3 bases are TGTGCCAGCAGCTTGACTAGCGGGGCCTACGAGCAGTACTTC. Its translation is CASSLTSGAYEQYF.

The chain recombines TRBV4-1 with TRBJ2-5, with D perhaps TRBD1 (5 bases). Germline CDR1 reads MGHRA; CDR2 reads YSYEKL. This CDR3 contains 12 residues. The ends were cut back, 1 base at V and 5 bases at J, with 5 bases in the middle. In DNA form, the CDR3 reads TGCGCCAGCAGCCAAGCAGGGGAGACCCAGTACTTC. The encoded protein is CASSQAGETQYF.

The V gene is TRBV27, the J gene TRBJ2-1, with D possibly TRBD2 on 7 matching bases. CDR3 length: 19 amino acids. Germline lookup yields CDR1 MNHEY and CDR2 SMNVEV (reference sequence). V was pared by 3 bases and J by 1 base, with 22 bases between. The CDR3 is CASSFRGAGSEPSYNEQFF. CDR3 nucleotides: TGTGCCAGCAGTTTTCGGGGGGCAGGGAGCGAACCTTCCTACAATGAGCAGTTCTTC.

This clone has more than one count but fewer than ten. V is TRBV4-3 and J is TRBJ2-7, with 7 nucleotides matching TRBD1. The V gene's germline CDR1 is LGHNA and CDR2 YSLEER. CDR3 length: 15 residues. The V segment lost 2 bases and the J segment 0 bases; nucleotides outside the gene matches: 4. The CDR3 protein is CASSQSWTGSYEQYF. The CDR3 DNA follows: TGCGCCAGCAGCCAAAGCTGGACAGGCTCCTACGAGCAGTACTTC.

This clone has a single count. This chain connects TRBV28 to TRBJ2-1, with a possible D match to TRBD2 (6 bases). The CDR3 runs 12 residues. Germline V gene lookup returns CDR1 MDHEN and CDR2 SYDVKM. V lost 4 bases and J lost 7, with 8 bases in between. The CDR3 is CASSSGVNEQFF. The CDR3 region has the DNA TGTGCCAGCAGTTCGGGGGTTAATGAGCAGTTCTTC.

This clone appeared a single time. The V and J genes are TRBV6-2 or TRBV6-3 and TRBJ2-1, with 15 bases identical to TRBD2. The germline V gene has CDR1 MNHEY and CDR2 SVGEGT. Unmatched junction bases numbered 13, after V lost 2 bases and J lost 8 bases. The CDR3 covers 19 residues. CDR3 residues: CASSYRTSGGAPDVDEQFF. The CDR3 region has the DNA TGTGCCAGCAGTTACCGGACTAGCGGGGGGGCACCGGACGTGGATGAGCAGTTCTTC.

This chain links TRBV23-1 with TRBJ1-5; D is ambiguous. TRBV23-1 is assigned to the ORF class and has an uncertain function. This CDR3 spans 10 amino acids. V was cut by 6 bases and J by 11 bases, with 8 bases left in between. DNA for the CDR3: TGCGCCAGCAGCCCCCCGGCCCAGCATTTT. Amino acids: CASSPPAQHF.

The chain carries TRBV28 and TRBJ1-2, with TRBD1 matching over 9 bases. Trimming removed 8 bases from V and 0 bases from J; junction bases left unmatched: 10. Germline V gene data show CDR1 as MDHEN and CDR2 as SYDVKM. This CDR3 is built from 16 residues. The CDR3 reads CASGGNRGLSNYGYTF. The CDR3 nucleotides are TGTGCCAGCGGTGGAAACAGGGGGCTGTCTAACTATGGCTACACCTTC.

This clone was detected ten times or more. This sequence joins TRBV6-4 and TRBJ1-6; TRBD1 might be the D (6 bases). Germline V gene lookup returns CDR1 MRHNA and CDR2 SNTAGT. Deletions cut 6 bases from V and 0 bases from J, with 15 bases between. The length of the CDR3 is 17 residues. CDR3 nucleotides: TGTGCCAGCAGAATCCCGGACAGCAGCTCCTATAATTCACCCCTCCACTTT. It is translated as CASRIPDSSSYNSPLHF.

This chain connects TRBV4-3 to TRBJ1-1; the D gene is possibly TRBD1 (6 bases). Germline V gene data show CDR1 as LGHNA and CDR2 as YSLEER. V shed 3 bases and J shed 6 bases, with 14 bases lying between them. The CDR3 runs 14 residues. The CDR3 loop is CASSQDTGRAEAFF. Here the CDR3 DNA reads TGCGCCAGCAGCCAGGATACAGGGAGGGCTGAAGCTTTCTTT.

The chain has TRBV24-1 and TRBJ2-5; tentative D call: TRBD2 (6 bases). The CDR3 is 15 residues long. Trimming took 4 bases from V and 2 from J, leaving 13 bases between them. CDR1 and CDR2 (germline): KGHDR, SFDVKD. CDR3 amino acids: CATSDYRRGQETQYF. The DNA for the CDR3 is TGTGCCACCAGTGACTACCGACGGGGGCAAGAGACCCAGTACTTC.

This chain joins TRBV7-8 and TRBJ2-6, with D perhaps matching TRBD1 (6 bases). The V and J ends lost 4 bases and 5 bases respectively, with 18 bases between them. The germline CDR1 and CDR2 sequences are SGHVS and FQNEAQ. The length of the CDR3 is 17 residues. Here the CDR3 DNA reads TGTGCCAGCAGCTCACCCCGCAACAGGGTCTGGGCCAACGTCCTGACTTTC. Its translation is CASSSPRNRVWANVLTF. The variable domain in full, with the rest retrieved from reference TRBV7-8 and TRBJ2-6, is GAGVSQSPRYKVAKRGQDVALRCDPISGHVSLFWYQQALGQGPEFLTYFQNEAQLDKSGLPSDRFFAERPEGSVSTLKIQRTQQEDSAVYLCASSSPRNRVWANVLTFGAGSRLTVL.

The chain has TRBV19 and TRBJ2-7; 10 bases line up with TRBD1. This CDR3 spans 17 amino acids. After removal of 3 bases from V and 3 bases from J, the junction contained 11 bases not matched to a gene. CDR1 LNHDA and CDR2 SQIVND come from the germline V gene (reference sequence). The CDR3 bases are TGTGCCAGTAGTATTTCCCCAGGACAGGGGGTAAACTACGAGCAGTACTTC. Translating it yields CASSISPGQGVNYEQYF.

The chain is built from TRBV23-1 and TRBJ2-3, with D perhaps TRBD2 (6 bases). TRBV23-1 is identified as an open reading frame with a role that is uncertain. This CDR3 has 18 residues. Trimming removed 0 bases from V and 3 bases from J, with 19 bases in between. CDR3 nucleotides: TGCGCCAGCAGTCAATCGGGTGCAAAACGACTAGTTACAGATACGCAGTATTTT. Its translation: CASSQSGAKRLVTDTQYF.

The gene calls are TRBV29-1 and TRBJ2-1; a weak D match, TRBD2 (5 bases). The CDR3 has 14 amino acids. Trimming removed 7 bases at V and 9 bases at J, with 22 bases between. The germline gives CDR1 SQVTM, CDR2 ANQGSEA. CDR3 loop: CSAARDPGIGEQFF. The CDR3 DNA reads as TGCAGCGCCGCCCGTGACCCCGGGATTGGTGAGCAGTTCTTC.

For the CDR3, the DNA is TGTGCCAGCAGCGTAGGCTCTAGCGGGGGGGCGGTTGGTGAGCAGTTCTTC. Its protein is CASSVGSSGGAVGEQFF. The V and J genes are TRBV9 and TRBJ2-1, with 12 bases aligning to TRBD2. Losses at the gene ends were 0 bases for V and 9 bases for J; bases not matched to a gene: 10. Germline lookup yields CDR1 SGDLS and CDR2 YYNGEE. The CDR3 runs 17 residues.

The genes are TRBV4-3 and TRBJ2-2; 10 positions agree with TRBD1. This CDR3 has 17 amino acids. Trimming took 3 bases from V and 7 from J; bases not matched to a gene: 11. CDR1 is LGHNA and CDR2 is YSLEER in the germline V gene. DNA of the CDR3: TGCGCCAGCAGCCAGCAAGCCGGGACAGGGGCTGTCGGGGAGCTGTTTTTT. Its protein product is CASSQQAGTGAVGELFF.

The genes are TRBV5-6 and TRBJ2-7; 8 nucleotides match TRBD2. CDR1 SGHDT and CDR2 YYEEEE come from the germline V gene. This CDR3 spans 15 amino acids. V trimming: 1 base; J trimming: 5 bases; junction bases outside the gene matches: 8. The CDR3 DNA reads as TGTGCCAGCAGCTTGCTGAAGCGGGGGCTTCACGAGCAGTACTTC. Translation gives CASSLLKRGLHEQYF.

Regarding this clone: At the DNA level, this CDR3 is encoded by other sequences in the same sample as well. This chain uses TRBV19 with TRBJ1-5, with TRBD1 as a possible D gene (5 bases). The germline V gene has CDR1 LNHDA and CDR2 SQIVND (reference sequence). This CDR3 contains 14 residues. V gave up 2 bases and J gave up 1 base, with 6 bases separating them. CDR3 sequence (DNA): TGTGCCAGTAGTATACAGGGAAGCAATCAGCCCCAGCATTTT. Residues: CASSIQGSNQPQHF.

CDR3 bases: TGTGCCAGCAGCTTCTCTAGCGGGGGGTCTCAAGAGACCCAGTACTTC. It specifies CASSFSSGGSQETQYF. V usage is TRBV7-2 and J usage is TRBJ2-5, with TRBD2 matching over 11 bases. The CDR3 sequence is 16 residues long. CDR1 and CDR2 from the germline V gene are SGHTA and FQGNSA. V lost 3 bases, J lost 2 bases, and 5 bases stayed unmatched.